The 31 T cell receptor beta chains in this list originate from one sample, sequenced in a study of shared clonotypes between healthy human individuals. Profiling relied on immunoSEQ multiplex PCR, and the TCRdb table lists in-frame clones only, not all of them. The sample has about 2.4 million clones, more than 90% seen once. The sample comprised naive CD4+ T cells sorted from blood. Subset of the sample: CD45RA+ positively selected. These receptors originate from a young man in good health.

The chain uses TRBV21-1 and TRBJ2-5. TRBV21-1 is deemed a pseudogene. There are 18 residues in the CDR3. CDR3 sequence: CASNGIPLGGTLSETQYF. DNA of the CDR3: TGTGCCAGCAACGGGATACCGCTCGGGGGCACCCTTTCGGAGACCCAGTACTTC.

The chain uses TRBV2 and TRBJ1-3; the D is unclear. Between the trimmed V and J ends, which lost 2 bases and 0 bases, there was a span of 5 bases. The CDR3 length is 14 residues. Germline CDR1 reads SNHLY; CDR2 reads FYNNEI. Written as DNA, the CDR3 is TGTGCCAGCAGTGAATGGTTCTCTGGAAACACCATATATTTT. As protein: CASSEWFSGNTIYF.

V usage is TRBV2 and J usage is TRBJ2-1; possibly TRBD1 for D (6 bases). This CDR3 spans 15 amino acids. The germline V gene has CDR1 SNHLY and CDR2 FYNNEI. V was clipped by 5 bases and J by 4 bases, with 15 bases between them. The DNA of the CDR3 is TGTGCCAGCAGTCTACAGGGACACTCTTACAATGAGCAGTTCTTC. Protein product: CASSLQGHSYNEQFF.

This clone was detected once. V and J are TRBV5-4 and TRBJ2-7; TRBD2 matches at 7 bases. Germline CDR1 SGHNT, CDR2 YYREEE (reference sequence). CDR3 length: 14 amino acids. V lost 0 bases, J lost 4 bases, and 4 bases stayed unmatched. CDR3 amino acids: CASSLGGSIYEQYF. CDR3 nucleotide sequence: TGTGCCAGCAGCTTGGGCGGGAGTATTTACGAGCAGTACTTC.

This chain links TRBV4-1 with TRBJ2-7; D not certain. Germline V CDR1 and CDR2: MGHRA, YSYEKL. Trimming stripped 6 bases from V and 2 bases from J, with 23 bases between. The CDR3 totals 17 residues. The CDR3 region is CASRNPDRPGGAYEQYF. DNA for the CDR3: TGCGCCAGCAGGAATCCCGATCGGCCAGGTGGGGCCTACGAGCAGTACTTC.

Note on this clone: In the same sample, other DNA sequences code for this CDR3. This chain links TRBV7-9 with TRBJ1-5; 10 nucleotides match TRBD1. This CDR3 region has 15 residues. Trimming at V came to 5 bases and at J to 4 bases, leaving 5 bases not matched to a gene. In germline, CDR1 is SEHNR, CDR2 FQNEAQ (reference sequence). In DNA, the CDR3 is TGTGCCAGCAGCCAGACAGGGGGCGGGAATCAGCCCCAGCATTTT. The encoded protein is CASSQTGGGNQPQHF.

The gene calls are TRBV29-1 and TRBJ2-7, with D perhaps being TRBD1 or TRBD2 (5 bases each). Germline values: CDR1 SQVTM, CDR2 ANQGSEA. Between the trimmed V and J ends, which lost 4 bases and 0 bases, there was a span of 10 bases. The CDR3 runs to 13 residues. CDR3 residues: CSVGGTVSYEQYF. The CDR3 region has the DNA TGCAGCGTTGGGGGGACGGTCTCCTACGAGCAGTACTTC.

The chain has TRBV11-1 and TRBJ2-7; 7 bases agree with TRBD1. The CDR3 is made up of 15 amino acids. J was trimmed by 3 bases and V by 5 bases; bases with no gene match: 10. The germline V gene encodes CDR1 SGHAT and CDR2 FQDESV (reference sequence). The CDR3 nucleotides are TGTGCCAGCAGCCTCAGGCGGCGGACAGGCTACGAGCAGTACTTC. It is translated as CASSLRRRTGYEQYF.

CDR3 protein: CASSLLRGETQETQYF. The DNA of the CDR3 is TGTGCCAGCAGCTTGCTACGCGGCGAAACCCAAGAGACCCAGTACTTC. The V call is TRBV5-5, the J call TRBJ2-5; no reliable D call. CDR1 and CDR2 from the germline V gene are SGHKS and YYEKEE (reference sequence). V was shortened by 1 base and J by 1 base, with 14 bases between the two germline ends. This CDR3 has 16 amino acids.

Concerning this clone itself: Other DNA sequences in the same sample also yield this CDR3. This chain uses TRBV5-1 with TRBJ2-5; D is perhaps TRBD2 (6 bases). V was pared by 0 bases and J by 5 bases, with 11 bases between. Germline values: CDR1 SGHRS, CDR2 YFSETQ. This CDR3 comprises 14 residues. CDR3: CASSLGGGAETQYF. The CDR3 nucleotides read TGCGCCAGCAGCTTGGGCGGAGGGGCGGAGACCCAGTACTTC.

Concerning this clone: One junction end disagrees with the germline gene, perhaps due to a read error. The chain combines TRBV28 with TRBJ1-1; D is possibly TRBD1 (5 bases). Germline V gene data show CDR1 as MDHEN and CDR2 as SYDVKM. The CDR3 runs to 13 residues. The DNA of the CDR3 is TGTGTCAGCAGTTTGGGGGGGAACACTGAAGCTTTCTTT. As protein: CVSSLGGNTEAFF.

The chain has TRBV6-1 and TRBJ1-1, with 9 positions matching TRBD1. V trimming: 4 bases; J trimming: 1 base; junction bases outside the gene matches: 7. The CDR3 length is 16 residues. In germline, CDR1 is MNHNS, CDR2 SASEGT. The DNA for the CDR3 is TGTGCCAGCAGTGCGGGACAGGGAGGGTGGAACACTGAAGCTTTCTTT. Residues: CASSAGQGGWNTEAFF.

In its sample, this clone was seen a few times. Other DNA sequences in this specimen translate into the identical CDR3. CDR3 bases: TGTGCCAGCACGCGCTCCTACGAGCAGTACTTC. As protein: CASTRSYEQYF. This rearrangement joins TRBV6-1 to TRBJ2-7; D gene ambiguous. Trimming shortened V by 7 bases and J by 0 bases, and 4 bases separated the two germline ends. CDR1 is MNHNS and CDR2 is SASEGT in the germline V gene. The CDR3 has 11 residues.

This clone appeared a few times. The chain couples TRBV12-5 to TRBJ1-1; D call uncertain. The CDR3 contains 13 residues. Germline V lookup: CDR1 LGHNT, CDR2 FRNRAP. Trimming stripped 0 bases from V and 1 base from J, with 3 bases between. CDR3 sequence: CASGLVANTEAFF. The CDR3 coding sequence is TGTGCTAGTGGTTTGGTCGCGAACACTGAAGCTTTCTTT. The full variable domain, its missing parts supplied by reference TRBV12-5 and TRBJ1-1, is DARVTQTPRHKVTEMGQEVTMRCQPILGHNTVFWYRQTMMQGLELLAYFRNRAPLDDSGMPKDRFSAEMPDATLATLKIQPSEPRDSAVYFCASGLVANTEAFFGQGTRLTVV.

This sequence joins TRBV7-9 and TRBJ1-1; unclear D gene. Trimming stripped 5 bases from V and 5 bases from J, with 12 bases between. Per germline, CDR1 SEHNR and CDR2 FQNEAQ (reference sequence). CDR3 length equals 13 residues. CDR3 coding DNA: TGTGCCAGCAGCAAACAAGCTGGTACTGAAGCTTTCTTT. Its protein is CASSKQAGTEAFF.

The chain employs TRBV6-1 and TRBJ1-1; D remains unclear. Trimming removed 1 base at V and 2 bases at J, with 14 bases between. CDR3 length: 16 amino acids. The germline V gene encodes CDR1 MNHNS and CDR2 SASEGT. CDR3 protein: CASSEGVRVRNTEAFF. CDR3 nucleotide sequence: TGTGCCAGCAGTGAAGGGGTGCGCGTAAGAAACACTGAAGCTTTCTTT.

Note on this clone: The same CDR3 also results from other DNA sequences found in this sample. The rearrangement links TRBV6-1 to TRBJ2-7; 9 bases are shared with TRBD1. After removal of 4 bases from V and 2 bases from J, the junction contained 3 bases not matched to a gene. The germline V gene has CDR1 MNHNS and CDR2 SASEGT. The CDR3 is made up of 14 amino acids. The CDR3 DNA reads TGTGCCAGCAGTGTTGGACAGGGGACCTACGAGCAGTACTTC. Amino acid sequence: CASSVGQGTYEQYF.

The V gene is TRBV4-1, the J gene TRBJ1-2; 9 bases fit TRBD1. This CDR3 spans 14 amino acids. With 4 bases clipped from V and 2 bases from J, the junction kept 2 bases outside the gene matches. Germline V gives CDR1 MGHRA, CDR2 YSYEKL. CDR3 sequence reads: CASSPTGGNYGYTF. The CDR3 DNA follows: TGCGCCAGCAGCCCCACAGGGGGCAACTATGGCTACACCTTC.

The rearrangement links TRBV5-1 to TRBJ2-4, with 7 bases lining up with TRBD1. Germline V CDR1 and CDR2: SGHRS, YFSETQ. The CDR3 is made up of 15 amino acids. The J segment lost 7 bases and the V segment lost 0 bases, leaving 7 bases of the junction unmatched. Here the CDR3 DNA reads TGCGCCAGCAGCTTGGATACAGGGGCGGAGAACATTCAGTACTTC. Translated: CASSLDTGAENIQYF.

The chain carries TRBV5-4 and TRBJ1-1, with 7 bases fitting TRBD1. The CDR3 loop spans 13 amino acids. Trimming removed 5 bases from V and 4 bases from J; junction bases left unmatched: 5. The germline gives CDR1 SGHNT, CDR2 YYREEE (reference sequence). The CDR3 DNA follows: TGTGCCAGCAGGCAAACAGGGGCCACTGAAGCTTTCTTT. This sequence encodes CASRQTGATEAFF.

The chain recombines TRBV10-3 with TRBJ2-1, with D possibly TRBD1 on 6 matching bases. Germline loops: CDR1 ENHRY, CDR2 SYGVKD. Trimming took 0 bases from V and 7 from J, leaving 16 bases between them. The CDR3 is made up of 16 amino acids. CDR3 in DNA: TGTGCCATCAGTGAGTCCGCAGGGGTGAAGATGAATGAGCAGTTCTTC. This codes for CAISESAGVKMNEQFF.

This clone came up once. Other nucleotide sequences from this sample produce the same CDR3. This chain connects TRBV5-1 to TRBJ2-5; a possible D gene is TRBD1 (5 bases). This CDR3 has 13 residues. Germline values: CDR1 SGHRS, CDR2 YFSETQ. The ends were cut back, 3 bases at V and 3 bases at J, with 9 bases in the middle. The CDR3 DNA follows: TGCGCCAGCAGCTCTGGACAAAAAGAGACCCAGTACTTC. It translates to CASSSGQKETQYF.

The chain uses TRBV7-2 and TRBJ2-7; D gene uncertain. This CDR3 has 14 amino acids. Germline V gives CDR1 SGHTA, CDR2 FQGNSA. With 2 bases removed from V and 5 bases from J, the gap between germline ends came to 13 bases. The CDR3 protein is CASSLKGRRDEQYF. The CDR3 region has the DNA TGTGCCAGCAGCTTAAAGGGCCGTAGGGACGAGCAGTACTTC.

V is TRBV7-9 and J is TRBJ1-4; TRBD1 agrees at 10 bases. V shed 6 bases and J 3 bases; nucleotides not matched to a gene: 7. The CDR3 length is 16 residues. CDR1 is SEHNR and CDR2 is FQNEAQ in the germline V gene (reference sequence). This chain's CDR3 is CASSLDRGLANEKLFF. CDR3 DNA: TGTGCCAGCAGTCTTGACAGGGGGCTTGCTAATGAAAAACTGTTTTTT.

V usage is TRBV4-1 and J usage is TRBJ2-5; D may be TRBD1 (6 bases). The ends were cut back, 4 bases at V and 5 bases at J, with 14 bases in the middle. Germline lookup yields CDR1 MGHRA and CDR2 YSYEKL. The CDR3 contains 14 residues. The CDR3 sequence: CASSLTGSWETQYF. DNA for the CDR3: TGCGCCAGCAGCCTTACAGGGTCTTGGGAGACCCAGTACTTC.

The chain has TRBV27 and TRBJ2-7; 9 bases map to TRBD2. CDR1 and CDR2 (germline): MNHEY, SMNVEV (reference sequence). The CDR3 contains 14 residues. Trimming took 1 base from V and 6 from J; bases not matched to a gene: 4. This CDR3 is CASSLLAGAGEQYF. CDR3 bases: TGTGCCAGCAGTTTATTAGCGGGAGCCGGCGAGCAGTACTTC.

The chain recombines TRBV28 with TRBJ1-3, with 7 bases matching TRBD1. The germline CDR1 and CDR2 sequences are MDHEN and SYDVKM. The ends lost 5 bases at V and 4 bases at J; junction bases unmatched: 11. This CDR3 is 16 amino acids long. The CDR3 DNA follows: TGTGCCAGCAGTCCAAATGGAGGGGGCGGAGGAAACACCATATATTTT. It yields the protein CASSPNGGGGGNTIYF.

The chain uses TRBV28 and TRBJ2-5; TRBD2 might be the D (5 bases). CDR3 length equals 14 residues. Germline lookup yields CDR1 MDHEN and CDR2 SYDVKM. V was shortened by 7 bases and J by 3 bases, with 15 bases between the two germline ends. CDR3 coding DNA: TGTGCCAGCACAAGAGGAGGCCAGAAAGAGACCCAGTACTTC. This sequence encodes CASTRGGQKETQYF. The full variable domain, its missing parts supplied by reference TRBV28 and TRBJ2-5, is DVKVTQSSRYLVKRTGEKVFLECVQDMDHENMFWYRQDPGLGLRLIYFSYDVKMKEKGDIPEGYSVSREKKERFSLILESASTNQTSMYLCASTRGGQKETQYFGPGTRLLVL.

The chain couples TRBV18 to TRBJ1-6; D is undetermined. Deletions cut 3 bases from V and 0 bases from J, with 15 bases between. Germline lookup yields CDR1 KGHSH and CDR2 LQKENI. There are 18 residues in the CDR3. CDR3 DNA: TGTGCCAGCTCACCTCCCATCCTAAAGGGCTCCTATAATTCACCCCTCCACTTT. Its translation is CASSPPILKGSYNSPLHF.

The rearrangement joins TRBV5-6 to TRBJ2-5, with 11 bases aligning to TRBD1. V was pared by 2 bases and J by 4 bases, with 7 bases of the junction left unmatched. This CDR3 comprises 16 residues. In germline, CDR1 is SGHDT, CDR2 YYEEEE. CDR3 nucleotides: TGTGCCAGCAGCTTCGGGACAGGGGGGTACGTAGAGACCCAGTACTTC. This sequence encodes CASSFGTGGYVETQYF.

This sequence joins TRBV30 and TRBJ2-2, with D possibly matching TRBD2 (5 bases). The CDR3 extends over 15 amino acids. Trimming removed 1 base at V and 0 bases at J, with 9 bases between. Germline V gene lookup returns CDR1 GTSNPN and CDR2 SVGIG (reference sequence). CDR3 amino acids: CAWSGGGPNTGELFF. CDR3 sequence (DNA): TGTGCCTGGAGTGGTGGCGGGCCGAACACCGGGGAGCTGTTTTTT.